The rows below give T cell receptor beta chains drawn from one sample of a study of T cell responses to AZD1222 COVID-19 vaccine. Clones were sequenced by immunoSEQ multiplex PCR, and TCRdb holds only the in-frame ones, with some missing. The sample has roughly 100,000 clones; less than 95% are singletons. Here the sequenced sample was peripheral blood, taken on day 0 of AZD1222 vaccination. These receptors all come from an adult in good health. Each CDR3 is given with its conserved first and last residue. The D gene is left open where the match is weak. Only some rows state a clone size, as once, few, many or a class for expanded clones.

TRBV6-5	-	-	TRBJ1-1	CASSYGGPGAAFF	TGTGCCAGCAGTTACGGGGGGCCGGGGGCCGCTTTCTTT
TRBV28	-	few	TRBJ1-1	CASSPPRGPEAFF	TGTGCCAGCAGCCCCCCCAGGGGTCCTGAAGCTTTCTTT
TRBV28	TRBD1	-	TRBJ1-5	CASSLGGAGGFNQPQHF	TGTGCCAGCAGTTTAGGGGGTGCAGGGGGCTTCAATCAGCCCCAGCATTTT
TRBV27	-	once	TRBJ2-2	CASSSSGFPGELFF	TGTGCCAGCAGTTCCTCAGGGTTTCCCGGGGAGCTGTTTTTT
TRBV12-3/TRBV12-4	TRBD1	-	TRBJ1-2	CASSYRGPGYTF	TGTGCCAGCAGTTATAGGGGGCCCGGCTACACCTTC
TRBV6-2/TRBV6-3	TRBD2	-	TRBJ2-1	CASSFGGAQFF	TGTGCCAGCAGTTTCGGGGGGGCACAGTTCTTC
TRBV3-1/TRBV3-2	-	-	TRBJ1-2	CASSQDPNPLTDYGYTF	TGTGCCAGCAGCCAAGATCCGAACCCTCTTACCGACTATGGCTACACCTTC
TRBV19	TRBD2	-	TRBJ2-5	CASSGGSQETQYF	TGTGCCAGTAGCGGGGGGTCCCAAGAGACCCAGTACTTC
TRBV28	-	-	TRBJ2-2	CASSLPGELFF	TGTGCCAGCAGTTTACCCGGGGAGCTGTTTTTT
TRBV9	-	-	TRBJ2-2	CASSYDGNTGELFF	TGTGCCAGCAGCTACGACGGGAACACCGGGGAGCTGTTTTTT
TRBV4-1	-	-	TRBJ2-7	CASSQDRVDEQYF	TGCGCCAGCAGCCAAGATAGGGTAGACGAGCAGTACTTC
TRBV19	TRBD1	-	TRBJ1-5	CASSVGTGNNQPQHF	TGTGCCAGTAGTGTGGGGACAGGCAACAATCAGCCCCAGCATTTT
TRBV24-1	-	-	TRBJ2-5	CATSDHDRSQATQYF	TGTGCCACCAGTGATCATGACAGGTCACAAGCGACCCAGTACTTC
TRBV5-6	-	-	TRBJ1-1	CASRDLYRDTEAFF	TGTGCCAGCAGAGACTTATACAGGGACACTGAAGCTTTCTTT
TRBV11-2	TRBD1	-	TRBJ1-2	CASSLSPGQTLYYGYTF	TGTGCCAGCAGCTTATCCCCGGGACAGACCCTTTACTATGGCTACACCTTC
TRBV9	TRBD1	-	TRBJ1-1	CASSVVGQPVEAFF	TGTGCCAGCAGCGTAGTGGGACAGCCGGTTGAAGCTTTCTTT
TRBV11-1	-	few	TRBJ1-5	CASSPDRTNQPQHF	TGTGCCAGCAGCCCTGACAGGACCAATCAGCCCCAGCATTTT
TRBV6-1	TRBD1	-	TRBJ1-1	CASSDDRVGAFF	TGTGCCAGCAGTGACGACAGGGTTGGGGCTTTCTTT
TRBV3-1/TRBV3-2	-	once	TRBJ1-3	CASSPVGSGNTIYF	TGTGCCAGCAGCCCCGTCGGGTCTGGAAACACCATATATTTT
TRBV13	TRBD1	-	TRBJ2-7	CASSLRTGGGEQYF	TGTGCCAGCAGCTTACGGACAGGGGGAGGGGAGCAGTACTTC
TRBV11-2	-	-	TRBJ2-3	CASSPRPRGRRDTQYF	TGTGCCAGCAGCCCCCGGCCTCGGGGTAGGCGGGATACGCAGTATTTT
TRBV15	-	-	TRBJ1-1	CATSRDIRASSLEAFF	TGTGCCACCAGCAGAGATATTAGGGCGAGCAGCCTTGAAGCTTTCTTT
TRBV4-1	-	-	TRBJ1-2	CASSQESTGLSGYTF	TGCGCCAGCAGCCAAGAGAGCACAGGGCTCTCTGGCTACACCTTC
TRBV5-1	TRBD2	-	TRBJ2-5	CASCTSGEQETQYF	TGCGCCAGCTGCACTAGCGGGGAACAAGAGACCCAGTACTTC
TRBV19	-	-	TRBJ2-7	CASSPGDRYEQYF	TGTGCCAGTAGTCCAGGTGACAGATACGAGCAGTACTTC
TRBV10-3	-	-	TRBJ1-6	CAISGGYSPLHF	TGTGCCATCAGTGGGGGGTATTCACCCCTCCACTTT
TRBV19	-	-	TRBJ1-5	CATAPTWDQPQHF	TGTGCCACCGCCCCTACTTGGGATCAGCCCCAGCATTTT